The next 29 T cell receptor beta chains were all read from a single sample in a study of spatial heterogeneity in lung cancer. Time point noted: sample taken at primary tumor resection. The study sequenced unsorted whole RNA from tumor, nontumor lung or frozen PBMC. TCRdb processed the 5' RACE reads anew with MiXCR; each CDR3 protein has one entry. The top ten hold around an eighth of the sample, which has around 26,000 distinct CDR3 sequences, under 8% seen once. This material consisted of PBMCs, taken at surgery. The source is a male donor with early-stage non-small cell lung cancer.

This clonotype has more than one count but fewer than ten. This chain links TRBV27 with TRBJ1-2, with no clear D. Germline assignment: CDR1 MNHEY and CDR2 SMNVEV (reference sequence). This CDR3 spans 14 amino acids. Between the trimmed V and J ends, which lost 5 bases and 4 bases, there was a span of 14 bases. The CDR3 DNA sequence: TGTGCCAGCAGTCCAAGTCGAGGCGGCTATGGCTACACCTTC. As protein: CASSPSRGGYGYTF.

This clonotype came up many times. J is TRBJ1-2 and V is TRBV25-1; no clear D. The germline V gene encodes CDR1 MGHDK and CDR2 SYGVNS. Trimming left V 4 bases short and J 5 bases short, with 2 bases between. The CDR3 has 10 residues. CDR3 protein: CASSGYGYTF. The DNA of the CDR3 is TGTGCCAGCAGTGGATATGGCTACACCTTC.

This clonotype occurred many times. The V gene is TRBV12-5, the J gene TRBJ1-3, with D unresolved. CDR1 is LGHNT and CDR2 is FRNRAP in the germline V gene. V was shortened by 0 bases and J by 0 bases, with 12 bases between the two germline ends. This CDR3 spans 17 amino acids. CDR3 sequence reads: CASGLVGSGISGNTIYF. The CDR3, as DNA: TGTGCTAGTGGTTTGGTAGGCTCGGGAATCTCTGGAAACACCATATATTTT.

This clonotype appeared a few times. J is TRBJ2-3 and V is TRBV27, with D possibly matching TRBD1 (7 bases). Trimming took off 3 bases at V and 6 bases at J, with 13 bases between the two ends. There are 14 residues in the CDR3. Germline V gives CDR1 MNHEY, CDR2 SMNVEV (reference sequence). CDR3 sequence (DNA): TGTGCCAGCAGTTTCTCAGGGGGGTCGGATACGCAGTATTTT. Translation gives CASSFSGGSDTQYF.

The sample holds many counts of this clonotype. The V and J genes are TRBV28 and TRBJ2-1; the match to TRBD1 covers 8 bases. With V trimmed by 2 bases and J by 4 bases, 13 bases remained unmatched. This CDR3 comprises 18 residues. Germline V gene data show CDR1 as MDHEN and CDR2 as SYDVKM. For the CDR3, the DNA is TGTGCCAGCAGTTTACTAGACACCGGGACAGGTTTATACAATGAGCAGTTCTTC. Amino acids: CASSLLDTGTGLYNEQFF. Full variable domain (outside the CDR3, taken from reference TRBV28 and TRBJ2-1): DVKVTQSSRYLVKRTGEKVFLECVQDMDHENMFWYRQDPGLGLRLIYFSYDVKMKEKGDIPEGYSVSREKKERFSLILESASTNQTSMYLCASSLLDTGTGLYNEQFFGPGTRLTVL.

This chain joins TRBV4-2 and TRBJ2-7, with TRBD2 matching over 7 bases. The CDR3 runs 14 residues. Germline V CDR1 and CDR2: LGHNA, YNFKEQ. Trimming removed 0 bases from V and 3 bases from J; junction bases left unmatched: 2. DNA for the CDR3: TGTGCCAGCAGCCAAGAGCGGGGGAACTACGAGCAGTACTTC. It specifies CASSQERGNYEQYF.

This chain connects TRBV7-3 to TRBJ2-1; 7 bases align to TRBD2. Germline loops: CDR1 SGHTA, CDR2 FQGTGA. This CDR3 is built from 15 residues. With 5 bases clipped from V and 0 bases from J, the junction kept 4 bases outside the gene matches. The CDR3 bases are TGTGCCAGCAGCCCGGGACTATTCTCCTACAATGAGCAGTTCTTC. Amino acids: CASSPGLFSYNEQFF.

This clonotype was picked up many times. CDR3 sequence reads: CASNKVGQNYGYTF. CDR3 DNA: TGTGCCAGTAATAAGGTGGGACAAAACTATGGCTACACCTTC. The chain links TRBV19 to TRBJ1-2, with a possible D match to TRBD1 (6 bases). CDR1 is LNHDA and CDR2 is SQIVND in the germline V gene (reference sequence). The germline V and J ends were trimmed by 7 bases and 2 bases, with 14 bases remaining between them. The CDR3 consists of 14 residues.

CDR3 region: CASSLGAANQPQHF. The CDR3 nucleotides read TGTGCCAGCAGCTTAGGGGCAGCTAATCAGCCCCAGCATTTT. The chain recombines TRBV7-9 with TRBJ1-5, with D unresolved. The V end was cut by 1 base, the J end by 4 bases, with 8 bases between. Germline V lookup: CDR1 SEHNR, CDR2 FQNEAQ (reference sequence). This CDR3 is 14 amino acids long.

This clonotype came up a few times. The chain joins TRBV20-1 to TRBJ2-2; maybe TRBD2 (6 bases). The length of the CDR3 is 15 residues. Per germline, CDR1 DFQATT and CDR2 SNEGSKA (reference sequence). V was clipped by 0 bases and J by 7 bases, with 15 bases between them. In nucleotides, the CDR3 is TGCAGTGCTAGAGAATTATCGGGAGTAGGCGGGGAGCTGTTTTTT. Translating gives CSARELSGVGGELFF.

There are many counts of this clonotype. V gene TRBV11-2 combines with J gene TRBJ2-3; D may be TRBD2 (5 bases). The CDR3 extends over 13 amino acids. Germline V gives CDR1 SGHAT, CDR2 FQNNGV. Deletions cut 5 bases from V and 9 bases from J, with 15 bases between. CDR3 sequence (DNA): TGTGCCAGCAGCCTTTCGTTGGGAGTGACGCAGTATTTT. It specifies CASSLSLGVTQYF.

This clonotype came up many times. This chain uses TRBV27 with TRBJ2-7; D gene uncertain. The CDR3 is 14 amino acids. The ends were cut back, 2 bases at V and 3 bases at J, with 11 bases in the middle. From germline, CDR1 is MNHEY and CDR2 SMNVEV (reference sequence). The CDR3 sequence: CASSLRAGRYEQYF. The DNA for the CDR3 is TGTGCCAGCAGTTTAAGGGCCGGGCGCTACGAGCAGTACTTC.

CDR3 region: CASSSTSGVYNEQFF. CDR3 nucleotide sequence: TGTGCCAGCAGTTCGACTAGCGGGGTCTACAATGAGCAGTTCTTC. This chain joins TRBV12-3 or TRBV12-4 and TRBJ2-1; 11 nucleotides line up with TRBD2. The J segment lost 3 bases and the V segment lost 4 bases, leaving 2 bases of the junction unmatched. This CDR3 spans 15 amino acids.

The table lists this clonotype with many counts. J is TRBJ2-1 and V is TRBV7-2; 12 nucleotides align to TRBD2. CDR1 is SGHTA, CDR2 FQGNSA, per germline. Trimming took 6 bases from V and 4 from J; bases not matched to a gene: 4. This CDR3 comprises 15 residues. CDR3 amino acids: CASSGLAGRYNEQFF. The CDR3 DNA follows: TGTGCCAGCAGTGGACTAGCGGGGAGGTACAATGAGCAGTTCTTC.

The sample holds many counts of this clonotype. V gene TRBV4-1 combines with J gene TRBJ2-1; D call uncertain. The CDR3 has 16 amino acids. Germline assignment: CDR1 MGHRA and CDR2 YSYEKL. Trimming pared 0 bases from V and 7 bases from J, leaving 16 bases between. The CDR3 is CASSQELVAHSNEQFF. In DNA, the CDR3 is TGCGCCAGCAGCCAAGAGCTAGTCGCACACTCTAATGAGCAGTTCTTC.

At least ten counts were recorded for this clonotype. The chain couples TRBV7-6 to TRBJ2-1; possibly TRBD1 or TRBD2 for D (5 bases each). Germline V gene data show CDR1 as SGHVS and CDR2 as FNYEAQ. V was shortened by 5 bases and J by 9 bases, with 14 bases between the two germline ends. CDR3 length: 13 amino acids. In DNA, the CDR3 is TGTGCCAGCAGCCTACCTGGGGGAGTTGAGCAGTTCTTC. Amino acid sequence: CASSLPGGVEQFF.

The rearrangement links TRBV24-1 to TRBJ2-1; D possibly matches TRBD1 or TRBD2 (5 bases each). Germline V lookup: CDR1 KGHDR, CDR2 SFDVKD. The CDR3 has 12 amino acids. The V end lost 5 bases, the J end lost 6 bases, and 7 bases lay between the germline ends. Here the CDR3 DNA reads TGTGCCACCAGTGTAGGGACCAATGAGCAGTTCTTC. Its protein product is CATSVGTNEQFF.

The genes are TRBV12-3 or TRBV12-4 and TRBJ2-1; a possible D gene is TRBD1 (6 bases). The CDR3 runs to 13 residues. Between the trimmed V and J ends, which lost 3 bases and 9 bases, there was a span of 12 bases. CDR3 nucleotides: TGTGCCAGCAGTTTGGCAGGGGAAGGTGAGCAGTTCTTC. This encodes CASSLAGEGEQFF.

This clonotype was counted many times. This chain uses TRBV28 with TRBJ2-2; 7 nucleotides agree with TRBD1. The V gene's germline CDR1 is MDHEN and CDR2 SYDVKM. J was trimmed by 1 base and V by 5 bases; bases with no gene match: 7. There are 16 residues in the CDR3. As DNA, the CDR3 is TGTGCCAGCAGTCCCCAGGACAGGAGGAACACCGGGGAGCTGTTTTTT. The encoded protein is CASSPQDRRNTGELFF.

This clonotype was recorded at least ten times. The chain is built from TRBV12-3 or TRBV12-4 and TRBJ1-6; 8 bases are a match to TRBD1. J was trimmed by 9 bases and V by 6 bases; bases with no gene match: 7. The CDR3 length is 14 residues. Here the CDR3 DNA reads TGTGCCAGCAGCCGGACAGGGTCGGGTTCACCCCTCCACTTT. Its protein product is CASSRTGSGSPLHF.

Many counts were recorded for this clonotype. The CDR3 coding sequence is TGTGCCATCAGGGACAGCTATAATTCACCCCTCCACTTT. It codes for CAIRDSYNSPLHF. V is TRBV12-3 or TRBV12-4 and J is TRBJ1-6; TRBD1 matches 7 bases. With 10 bases clipped from V and 3 bases from J, the junction kept 3 bases outside the gene matches. The CDR3 spans 13 residues.

This clonotype was counted many times. The V gene is TRBV6-5, the J gene TRBJ2-1; maybe TRBD1 (6 bases). V shed 1 base and J shed 15 bases, with 19 bases lying between them. The CDR3 is made up of 14 amino acids. CDR1 is MNHEY, CDR2 SVGAGI, per germline. CDR3 nucleotides: TGTGCCAGCAGTTACTATCAAACAGGGAGATCGGCGTTCTTC. Its translation is CASSYYQTGRSAFF.

This clonotype was detected many times. The V gene is TRBV12-3 or TRBV12-4, the J gene TRBJ2-3, with D maybe TRBD2 (7 bases). CDR3 length: 14 residues. V was trimmed by 7 bases and J by 1 base, leaving 12 bases between them. CDR3 bases: TGTGCCAGCATAAGGGGGAGGGGCACAGATACGCAGTATTTT. Protein sequence: CASIRGRGTDTQYF.

There are many counts of this clonotype. The CDR3 DNA sequence: TGTGCCAGCAGCTTCGCCAGCGCCTACGAGCAGTACGTC. It yields the protein CASSFASAYEQYV. The chain joins TRBV7-2 to TRBJ2-7; D is undetermined. V was pared by 3 bases and J by 2 bases, with 8 bases between. Germline V gene sequence: CDR1 SGHTA, CDR2 FQGNSA. The CDR3 consists of 13 residues.

This clonotype has more than one count but fewer than ten. In DNA, the CDR3 is TGTGCCAGCAGCTTTCTAACAGACCAAGAGACCCAGTACTTC. Translating it yields CASSFLTDQETQYF. The J gene is TRBJ2-5, the V gene TRBV7-9, with D unresolved. The V end lost 3 bases, the J end lost 0 bases, and 8 bases lay between the germline ends. The germline gives CDR1 SEHNR, CDR2 FQNEAQ (reference sequence). The CDR3 runs 14 residues.

With respect to this clonotype: This clone may be a read error of a much larger clone one base away. This sequence joins TRBV10-3 and TRBJ1-5, with 9 positions matching TRBD1. Germline CDR1 is ENHRY and CDR2 is SYGVKD. The length of the CDR3 is 16 residues. The CDR3 loop is CVISDPVQGAGQPQHF. In DNA, the CDR3 is TGTGTCATCAGTGACCCGGTACAGGGGGCTGGTCAGCCCCAGCATTTT.

Only a few counts were recorded for this clonotype. The rearrangement joins TRBV20-1 to TRBJ2-3; weak D call: TRBD2 (6 bases). The CDR3 extends over 14 amino acids. V lost 0 bases to trimming and J lost 4 bases, with 11 bases between them. Germline CDR1 reads DFQATT; CDR2 reads SNEGSKA (reference sequence). The CDR3 nucleotides read TGCAGTGCTAGAGAAGGGACTTCCCCAGATACGCAGTATTTT. Encoded protein: CSAREGTSPDTQYF.

This clonotype was found many times. This sequence joins TRBV7-3 and TRBJ1-2; tentative D call: TRBD1 (5 bases). The germline gives CDR1 SGHTA, CDR2 FQGTGA. V gave up 4 bases and J gave up 4 bases, with 16 bases separating them. This CDR3 contains 15 residues. CDR3 residues: CASSSTGAPGYGYTF. The CDR3 DNA reads as TGTGCCAGCAGCTCAACAGGTGCCCCCGGCTATGGCTACACCTTC. The full variable domain, its missing parts supplied by reference TRBV7-3 and TRBJ1-2, is GAGVSQTPSNKVTEKGKYVELRCDPISGHTALYWYRQSLGQGPEFLIYFQGTGAADDSGLPNDRFFAVRPEGSVSTLKIQRTERGDSAVYLCASSSTGAPGYGYTFGSGTRLTVV.

This clonotype occurred a few times. The genes are TRBV7-9 and TRBJ1-4, with D hard to call. Germline loops: CDR1 SEHNR, CDR2 FQNEAQ (reference sequence). V was trimmed by 5 bases and J by 6 bases, leaving 16 bases between them. The CDR3 covers 15 residues. In nucleotides, the CDR3 is TGTGCCAGCAGCCCCCGTGAAGACCCGGATGAAAAACTGTTTTTT. Amino acids: CASSPREDPDEKLFF.